These 27 T cell receptor beta chains came from one sample sequenced in a study of PD-L1 blockade in urothelial cancer. Profiling relied on immunoSEQ multiplex PCR, and the TCRdb table lists in-frame clones only, not all of them. The table includes tens of thousands of clones, more than 80% detected once. Time point denoted: pretreatment peripheral blood. The sample was PBMCs, taken around atezolizumab (anti-PD-L1) treatment. All receptors derive from a man between 65 and 85 years old with urothelial cancer.

This rearrangement joins TRBV7-9 to TRBJ2-7, with 10 bases that match TRBD1. Looked up from germline, CDR1 is SEHNR and CDR2 is FQNEAQ (reference sequence). The CDR3 totals 15 residues. Losses at the gene ends were 4 bases for V and 5 bases for J; bases not matched to a gene: 8. This CDR3 reads CASSSSGTGVHEQYF. CDR3 bases: TGTGCCAGCAGCTCCTCCGGGACAGGGGTACACGAGCAGTACTTC.

The chain recombines TRBV11-3 with TRBJ2-2, with D tentatively TRBD1 (5 bases). Germline CDR1 is SGHNT and CDR2 is YENEEA. The CDR3 has 14 residues. V was cut by 2 bases and J by 1 base, with 5 bases left in between. The CDR3 region has the DNA TGTGCCAGCAGCTTACAGGGGAACACCGGGGAGCTGTTTTTT. Its translation: CASSLQGNTGELFF. Based on the CDR3 plus reference TRBV11-3 and TRBJ2-2, the full variable domain is EAGVVQSPRYKIIEKKQPVAFWCNPISGHNTLYWYLQNLGQGPELLIRYENEEAVDDSQLPKDRFSAERLKGVDSTLKIQPAELGDSAVYLCASSLQGNTGELFFGEGSRLTVL.

The rearrangement links TRBV5-4 to TRBJ2-1; 10 bases align to TRBD2. V shed 4 bases and J 5 bases; nucleotides not matched to a gene: 6. Germline-derived CDR1 and CDR2 are SGHNT and YYREEE (reference sequence). The CDR3 covers 15 residues. For the CDR3, the DNA is TGTGCCAGCAGCACCGGGACTAGCGCCAACAATGAGCAGTTCTTC. Its translation: CASSTGTSANNEQFF.

This chain uses TRBV5-8 with TRBJ2-7; 12 bases fit TRBD1. Germline CDR1 SGHTS, CDR2 YDEGEE. J was trimmed by 7 bases and V by 4 bases; bases with no gene match: 12. This CDR3 comprises 16 residues. CDR3 sequence reads: CASSPIYGDRGQEQYF. In nucleotides, the CDR3 is TGTGCCAGCAGCCCTATCTATGGGGACAGGGGGCAAGAGCAGTACTTC.

On this clone itself: Mismatch with germline at one junction end may stem from a read error. This CDR3 is CASSLTQDFGNEQFF. The CDR3 DNA follows: TGTGCTAGCAGCTTAACACAGGATTTCGGAAATGAGCAGTTCTTC. The chain has TRBV7-7 and TRBJ2-1, with a weak D call TRBD1 (5 bases). The germline V gene encodes CDR1 SSHAT and CDR2 FNYEAQ (reference sequence). This CDR3 is 15 amino acids long. Looking up the rest from reference TRBV7-7 and TRBJ2-1 gives the full variable domain: GAGVSQSPRYKVTKRGQDVTLRCDPISSHATLYWYQQALGQGPEFLTYFNYEAQPDKSGLPSDRFSAERPEGSISTLTIQRTEQRDSAMYRCASSLTQDFGNEQFFGPGTRLTVL.

The chain joins TRBV6-1 to TRBJ2-3, with TRBD2 matching 8 bases. J lost 3 bases, V lost 2 bases, and 10 bases had no gene match. Germline values: CDR1 MNHNS, CDR2 SASEGT. CDR3 length: 17 residues. Written as DNA, the CDR3 is TGTGCCAGCAGTGAAAGGAGCGGGGGCCGGTTAACAGATACGCAGTATTTT. Translating gives CASSERSGGRLTDTQYF.

The chain carries TRBV11-3 and TRBJ2-1; 12 bases line up with TRBD2. Germline V gene lookup returns CDR1 SGHNT and CDR2 YENEEA. The length of the CDR3 is 16 residues. Losses at the gene ends were 1 base for V and 8 bases for J; bases not matched to a gene: 6. The CDR3 DNA sequence: TGTGCCAGCAGCTTAGTTCTAGCGGGAGGGGGTGATGAGCAGTTCTTC. Translating gives CASSLVLAGGGDEQFF.

Notes on this clone: Relative to the germline gene, one junction end is altered; a read error may explain this. This chain connects TRBV7-7 to TRBJ2-1, with TRBD2 matching over 14 bases. Germline-derived CDR1 and CDR2 are SSHAT and FNYEAQ (reference sequence). The CDR3 loop spans 19 amino acids. CDR3 nucleotide sequence: TGTGCTAGCAGCTTAGGGGGGCCGACTAGCGGGAGGGCCTACAATGAGCAGTTCTTC. Amino acids: CASSLGGPTSGRAYNEQFF.

The rearrangement uses TRBV7-9 and TRBJ1-1; TRBD1 matches 7 bases. Germline loops: CDR1 SEHNR, CDR2 FQNEAQ (reference sequence). The CDR3 spans 15 residues. Trimming at V came to 5 bases and at J to 4 bases, leaving 10 bases not matched to a gene. DNA for the CDR3: TGTGCCAGCAGCCCACCCAGGGGGAGCGGCACTGAAGCTTTCTTT. Protein sequence: CASSPPRGSGTEAFF.

The V gene is TRBV4-2, the J gene TRBJ1-5, with D possibly being TRBD1 (6 bases). Trimming cost V 1 base and J 7 bases, with 8 bases left between them. This CDR3 has 13 amino acids. CDR1 and CDR2 (germline): LGHNA, YNFKEQ. The CDR3 DNA sequence: TGTGCCAGCAGCCAAGGGGGGCAACAGCCCCAGCATTTT. Translated: CASSQGGQQPQHF.

The gene calls are TRBV10-3 and TRBJ1-2; no reliable D call. Germline V CDR1 and CDR2: ENHRY, SYGVKD. Trimming took 6 bases from V and 5 from J, leaving 7 bases between them. The length of the CDR3 is 11 residues. CDR3 sequence: CAIREEYGYTF. In nucleotides, the CDR3 is TGTGCCATCAGGGAGGAGTATGGCTACACCTTC.

The rearrangement uses TRBV11-3 and TRBJ2-4, with TRBD2 matching over 9 bases. CDR3 length: 13 residues. The V segment lost 8 bases and the J segment 6 bases; nucleotides outside the gene matches: 5. Germline CDR1 and CDR2: SGHNT and YENEEA. CDR3 protein: CASALAGGNIQYF. The CDR3, as DNA: TGTGCCAGCGCACTAGCGGGTGGAAACATTCAGTACTTC.

This clone came up a few times. The gene calls are TRBV2 and TRBJ2-4; 7 nucleotides align to TRBD2. There are 15 residues in the CDR3. Trimming took 3 bases from V and 6 from J; bases not matched to a gene: 8. Germline V gives CDR1 SNHLY, CDR2 FYNNEI. The CDR3 DNA is TGTGCCAGCAGTGATTTGGACGGGGAGGGAAACATTCAGTACTTC. Encoded protein: CASSDLDGEGNIQYF.

This chain joins TRBV7-9 and TRBJ2-1; 12 bases fit TRBD2. J lost 6 bases, V lost 3 bases, and 3 bases had no gene match. CDR1 and CDR2 (germline): SEHNR, FQNEAQ (reference sequence). This CDR3 is built from 15 residues. The DNA of the CDR3 is TGTGCCAGCAGCTTCCCTAGCGGGGGGGGCAATGAGCAGTTCTTC. Protein sequence: CASSFPSGGGNEQFF.

The rearrangement joins TRBV5-4 to TRBJ1-1; 10 bases map to TRBD1. Germline CDR1 is SGHNT and CDR2 is YYREEE (reference sequence). CDR3 length equals 14 residues. V was clipped by 4 bases and J by 5 bases; unmatched bases: 5. DNA of the CDR3: TGTGCCAGCAGCAGGACAGGGGGGTATACTGAAGCTTTCTTT. Translating it yields CASSRTGGYTEAFF.

The chain recombines TRBV11-3 with TRBJ1-2; D unresolved. The CDR3 length is 14 residues. Germline-derived CDR1 and CDR2 are SGHNT and YENEEA. V lost 2 bases and J lost 3, with 10 bases in between. The CDR3: CASSLNPGDYGYTF. The CDR3 DNA reads TGTGCCAGCAGCTTAAACCCAGGCGACTATGGCTACACCTTC. Filled out from reference TRBV11-3 and TRBJ1-2, the complete variable domain reads EAGVVQSPRYKIIEKKQPVAFWCNPISGHNTLYWYLQNLGQGPELLIRYENEEAVDDSQLPKDRFSAERLKGVDSTLKIQPAELGDSAVYLCASSLNPGDYGYTFGSGTRLTVV.

The chain has TRBV6-5 and TRBJ1-2; 11 bases line up with TRBD1. The CDR3 length is 14 residues. Germline CDR1 and CDR2: MNHEY and SVGAGI. V trimming: 5 bases; J trimming: 7 bases; junction bases outside the gene matches: 6. DNA for the CDR3: TGTGCCAGCAGTGGTCCCGGGACAGGGGGTGGCTACACCTTC. This gives the protein CASSGPGTGGGYTF.

The V call is TRBV11-2, the J call TRBJ2-1; D possibly corresponds to TRBD1 (6 bases). The CDR3 runs to 15 residues. The V end was cut by 9 bases, the J end by 0 bases, with 15 bases between. Germline lookup yields CDR1 SGHAT and CDR2 FQNNGV. As DNA, the CDR3 is TGTGCCAGTTCCCCTGGGGGCCTCTCCTACAATGAGCAGTTCTTC. The encoded protein is CASSPGGLSYNEQFF.

The chain combines TRBV5-1 with TRBJ2-1, with 10 bases matching TRBD2. The V segment lost 4 bases and the J segment 8 bases; nucleotides outside the gene matches: 6. CDR1 SGHRS and CDR2 YFSETQ come from the germline V gene. There are 14 residues in the CDR3. The CDR3 region has the DNA TGCGCCAGCAGCGGTAGCGGGGGGTTGGATGAGCAGTTCTTC. It encodes CASSGSGGLDEQFF.

This clone counts as medium-sized. V is TRBV28 and J is TRBJ1-2; TRBD1 matches 7 bases. Germline CDR1 MDHEN, CDR2 SYDVKM. The V gene end was trimmed by 2 bases and the J gene end by 8 bases; junction bases not matched to a gene: 5. This CDR3 is 13 amino acids long. CDR3 DNA sequence: TGTGCCAGCAGTTTAGGGCAGGGGGTCGGCTACACCTTC. Translating gives CASSLGQGVGYTF.

The V and J genes are TRBV6-1 and TRBJ1-2; 7 bases align to TRBD1. Looked up from germline, CDR1 is MNHNS and CDR2 is SASEGT. There are 14 residues in the CDR3. J was trimmed by 4 bases and V by 5 bases; bases with no gene match: 7. The CDR3 region has the DNA TGTGCCAGCAGTTCAAGACAGGGTGGCTATGGCTACACCTTC. This codes for CASSSRQGGYGYTF.

The chain uses TRBV20-1 and TRBJ1-2; no reliable D call. The CDR3 is 11 residues long. Germline lookup yields CDR1 DFQATT and CDR2 SNEGSKA (reference sequence). The V end lost 5 bases, the J end lost 6 bases, and 10 bases lay between the germline ends. The CDR3 DNA sequence: TGCAGTGCTGCGGGTTTCCATGGCTACACCTTC. Encoded protein: CSAAGFHGYTF.

CDR3 sequence reads: CASSQEAVKGLADHNEQFF. The CDR3 region has the DNA TGTGCCAGCAGCCAAGAAGCGGTTAAAGGACTAGCAGACCACAATGAGCAGTTCTTC. This chain connects TRBV4-2 to TRBJ2-1; 8 nucleotides agree with TRBD2. J gave up 5 bases and V 0 bases, and 15 bases lay outside the gene matches. There are 19 residues in the CDR3. Per the germline V gene, CDR1 is LGHNA and CDR2 is YNFKEQ.

The chain uses TRBV6-6 and TRBJ1-1, with 7 bases aligning to TRBD1. Germline CDR1 is MNHNY and CDR2 is SVGAGI (reference sequence). This CDR3 contains 14 residues. J gave up 5 bases and V 4 bases, and 7 bases lay outside the gene matches. The CDR3 sequence is CASSSGGSGTEAFF. CDR3 coding DNA: TGTGCCAGCAGTTCAGGGGGAAGTGGGACTGAAGCTTTCTTT.

V and J are TRBV2 and TRBJ2-1, with TRBD2 matching 7 bases. Unmatched junction bases numbered 12, after V lost 7 bases and J lost 9 bases. The CDR3 contains 14 residues. Germline values: CDR1 SNHLY, CDR2 FYNNEI. CDR3 nucleotide sequence: TGTGCCAGCATAGAGGGCGGGAGTGGGGCTGAGCAGTTCTTC. Translation: CASIEGGSGAEQFF.

This chain uses TRBV19 with TRBJ2-7, with 9 bases identical to TRBD1. V lost 4 bases and J lost 2; bases outside the gene matches: 3. The CDR3 spans 14 residues. CDR1 and CDR2 from the germline V gene are LNHDA and SQIVND (reference sequence). CDR3 amino acids: CASSTDRGAYEQYF. As DNA, the CDR3 is TGTGCCAGTAGTACTGACAGGGGGGCCTACGAGCAGTACTTC.

The gene calls are TRBV5-6 and TRBJ2-5; a weak D match, TRBD2 (5 bases). Germline loops: CDR1 SGHDT, CDR2 YYEEEE. This CDR3 is built from 15 residues. V lost 1 base, J lost 2 bases, and 12 bases lay in between. CDR3 amino acids: CASSLNTRAQETQYF. The CDR3 nucleotides read TGTGCCAGCAGCTTGAATACGAGGGCTCAAGAGACCCAGTACTTC.